These 14 T cell receptor beta chains were all obtained from the same sample, sequenced in a study of blood T cell repertoires in COVID-19 (dated by TCRdb to the early 2020s). The library was generated by the immunoSEQ multiplex PCR assay. The source is immuneACCESS, and TCRdb retained only in-frame sequences with V and J called. Part of the clones is not carried over; for the studies checked, unresolved V genes explain less than half of this, and the remainder is unexplained. The sample table contains 90,000 to 120,000 clones; only one count was recorded for 65% to 80% of them. Jointly, the top ten make up less than 2% of the sample. Material: peripheral blood. These receptors all come from a woman in her 40s with acute or convalescent COVID-19.

The rearrangement joins TRBV28 to TRBJ2-5; a possible D gene is TRBD2 (6 bases). The CDR3 extends over 14 amino acids. V lost 7 bases, J lost 0 bases, and 12 bases lay in between. Per the germline V gene, CDR1 is MDHEN and CDR2 is SYDVKM. In DNA, the CDR3 is TGTGCCAGCATTGATCGGGGGTACCAAGAGACCCAGTACTTC. Protein: CASIDRGYQETQYF.

This chain links TRBV2 with TRBJ2-7; TRBD1 matches 11 bases. The CDR3 totals 14 residues. Trimming cost V 7 bases and J 5 bases; bases outside gene matches: 7. CDR1 and CDR2 (germline): SNHLY, FYNNEI. The DNA for the CDR3 is TGTGCCAGCACCCCGGACAGGGGGCTGAACGAGCAGTACTTC. Amino acids: CASTPDRGLNEQYF.

The chain combines TRBV7-2 with TRBJ2-3, with D perhaps matching TRBD2 (5 bases). Germline CDR1 reads SGHTA; CDR2 reads FQGNSA. The CDR3 is 14 amino acids. The V end lost 1 base, the J end lost 5 bases, and 10 bases lay between the germline ends. As DNA, the CDR3 is TGTGCCAGCAGCTTAGTAAGGGCGGGAGATACGCAGTATTTT. This sequence encodes CASSLVRAGDTQYF. The variable domain in full, with the rest retrieved from reference TRBV7-2 and TRBJ2-3, is GAGVSQSPSNKVTEKGKDVELRCDPISGHTALYWYRQSLGQGLEFLIYFQGNSAPDKSGLPSDRFSAERTGGSVSTLTIQRTQQEDSAVYLCASSLVRAGDTQYFGPGTRLTVL.

As to this clone: Other DNA sequences within the sample encode an identical CDR3. The chain uses TRBV3-1 (or the pseudogene TRBV3-2) and TRBJ2-2; unclear D gene. V dropped 1 base and J dropped 6 bases, with 3 bases sitting between them. Germline values: CDR1 LGHDT, CDR2 YNNKEL (reference sequence). This CDR3 has 12 amino acids. The CDR3, as DNA: TGTGCCAGCAGCCAAGTATCCGGGGAGCTGTTTTTT. The encoded protein is CASSQVSGELFF.

This clone was counted only a few times. This chain links TRBV6-4 with TRBJ2-2; 8 bases map to TRBD1. Germline V gives CDR1 MRHNA, CDR2 SNTAGT. With V trimmed by 4 bases and J by 4 bases, 2 bases remained unmatched. The CDR3 covers 14 residues. CDR3 in amino acids: CASSGTGSTGELFF. The DNA for the CDR3 is TGTGCCAGCAGTGGGACAGGGAGCACCGGGGAGCTGTTTTTT.

This clone occurred a few times. The chain recombines TRBV10-3 with TRBJ1-1, with 7 bases aligning to TRBD1. The CDR3 sequence is 15 residues long. V shed 2 bases and J 4 bases; nucleotides not matched to a gene: 7. Per germline, CDR1 ENHRY and CDR2 SYGVKD. The CDR3: CAISEVPAGGTEAFF. CDR3 DNA: TGTGCCATCAGTGAGGTTCCCGCAGGGGGCACTGAAGCTTTCTTT.

The chain couples TRBV10-3 to TRBJ2-5, with a weak D call TRBD1 (5 bases). This CDR3 contains 13 residues. V lost 7 bases, J lost 4 bases, and 13 bases lay in between. The V gene's germline CDR1 is ENHRY and CDR2 SYGVKD. CDR3 residues: CAIKETESETQYF. The CDR3 DNA reads TGTGCCATCAAGGAGACAGAATCAGAGACCCAGTACTTC.

The gene calls are TRBV3-1 (or the pseudogene TRBV3-2) and TRBJ1-2, with D possibly TRBD1 on 5 matching bases. Germline lookup yields CDR1 LGHDT and CDR2 YNNKEL (reference sequence). V was shortened by 4 bases and J by 4 bases, with 16 bases between the two germline ends. The CDR3 is 15 amino acids. The CDR3, as DNA: TGTGCCAGCAGCCCTCTTCAGTGGAGGGGCTATGGCTACACCTTC. This codes for CASSPLQWRGYGYTF.

V and J are TRBV5-4 and TRBJ2-5, with D possibly TRBD2 on 5 matching bases. This CDR3 comprises 14 residues. Trimming removed 4 bases from V and 1 base from J, with 11 bases in between. Per the germline V gene, CDR1 is SGHNT and CDR2 is YYREEE (reference sequence). DNA for the CDR3: TGTGCCAGCAGCCGACAACTAGGCCAAGAGACCCAGTACTTC. Its translation is CASSRQLGQETQYF.

This sequence joins TRBV5-5 and TRBJ2-7, with TRBD1 identical over 9 bases. This CDR3 region has 14 residues. Unmatched junction bases numbered 3, after V lost 3 bases and J lost 2 bases. CDR1 is SGHKS, CDR2 YYEKEE, per germline (reference sequence). CDR3 in amino acids: CASSSDRGAYEQYF. The CDR3 DNA reads as TGTGCCAGCAGCTCGGACAGGGGAGCCTACGAGCAGTACTTC.

The chain couples TRBV6-5 to TRBJ1-6, with D unresolved. Germline V gene data show CDR1 as MNHEY and CDR2 as SVGAGI. CDR3 length: 12 amino acids. Trimming removed 8 bases at V and 7 bases at J, with 9 bases between. CDR3 in amino acids: CASGLVNSPLHF. Written as DNA, the CDR3 is TGTGCCAGCGGACTTGTAAATTCACCCCTCCACTTT.

V is TRBV5-6 and J is TRBJ2-4, with D maybe TRBD1 (6 bases). The CDR3 is made up of 14 amino acids. CDR1 SGHDT and CDR2 YYEEEE come from the germline V gene. Trimming took 2 bases from V and 4 from J, leaving 10 bases between them. The CDR3, as DNA: TGTGCCAGCAGCTTAGCAGGGGAAAAAAACATTCAGTACTTC. It yields the protein CASSLAGEKNIQYF.

V gene TRBV6-5 combines with J gene TRBJ1-2, with D perhaps matching TRBD1 (5 bases). CDR3 size: 14 residues. V lost 0 bases and J lost 6, with 11 bases in between. Germline V lookup: CDR1 MNHEY, CDR2 SVGAGI. In nucleotides, the CDR3 is TGTGCCAGCAGTTACTCGGCAGGGTCTGATGGCTACACCTTC. It is translated as CASSYSAGSDGYTF.

The chain combines TRBV2 with TRBJ2-5; perhaps TRBD1 as D (7 bases). V was clipped by 8 bases and J by 5 bases, with 15 bases between them. The CDR3 extends over 13 amino acids. Germline assignment: CDR1 SNHLY and CDR2 FYNNEI. The chain's CDR3 is CASSTGAGETQYF. CDR3 in DNA: TGTGCCAGCTCAACAGGGGCGGGGGAGACCCAGTACTTC.